The clone carrying this T cell receptor beta chain was counted between two and nine times. What it binds is not known. What was sequenced were expressed TCRB transcripts, since all of the isolated RNA had been reverse transcribed. Sequencing of naive, central memory and regulatory T cell samples gave an average of approximately 3.8 million reads. Clones were read by immunoSEQ multiplex PCR, and TCRdb kept only the in-frame ones, dropping some. The table has about 220,000 clones, under 13% seen once. The sample originates from a study of beta chain features in type 1 diabetes. Turning to the study itself: Age and gender were similar between patients and healthy donors, as were cell yields.

Broader study findings: There was a moderate but significant shortening of TCRB CDR3s in all four CD4+ subsets of Type 1 diabetes patients.

Trimming stripped 0 bases from V and 4 bases from J, with 14 bases between. The CDR3 totals 15 residues. Per the germline V gene, CDR1 is SGHNT and CDR2 is YYREEE (reference sequence). The chain couples TRBV5-4 to TRBJ2-7; the D gene is possibly TRBD2 (5 bases). The sequence derives from a man between 18 and 29 years old in good health. Source material: central memory CD4+ T cells from blood. The CDR3 loop reads CASSLEAGTSYEQYF. Written as DNA, the CDR3 is TGTGCCAGCAGCTTGGAGGCGGGTACCTCTTACGAGCAGTACTTC.